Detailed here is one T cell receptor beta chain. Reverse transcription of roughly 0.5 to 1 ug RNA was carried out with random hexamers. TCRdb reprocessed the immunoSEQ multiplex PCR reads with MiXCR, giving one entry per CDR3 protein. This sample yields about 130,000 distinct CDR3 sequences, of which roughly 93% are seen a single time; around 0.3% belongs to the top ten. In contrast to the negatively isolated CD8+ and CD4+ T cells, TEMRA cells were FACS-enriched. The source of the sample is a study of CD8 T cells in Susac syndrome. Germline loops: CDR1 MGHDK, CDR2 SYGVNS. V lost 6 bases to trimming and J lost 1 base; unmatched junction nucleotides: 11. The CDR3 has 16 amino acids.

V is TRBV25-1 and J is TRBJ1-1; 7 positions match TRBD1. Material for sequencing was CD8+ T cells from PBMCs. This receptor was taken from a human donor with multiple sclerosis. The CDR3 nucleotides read TGTGCCAGCAGCTCCGGCTGGGACAGAACGAACACTGAAGCTTTCTTT. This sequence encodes CASSSGWDRTNTEAFF.